This T cell receptor (beta chain) was identified in a study of cytomegalovirus exposure and HLA in healthy donors. Study conclusions and caveats: Most of the CMV-associated TCR beta chains (in a later analysis) appeared to be HLA-restricted.

This clone appeared a few times. Its target is not known. V lost 2 bases, J lost 4 bases, and 7 bases stayed unmatched. The CDR3 loop spans 15 amino acids. Germline V gene data show CDR1 as LGHNA and CDR2 as YSLEER. Primers included in the PCR were 60 Vbeta and 13 Jbeta primers. Method: immunoSEQ multiplex PCR; TCRdb's copy keeps in-frame clones and lacks some. Among fewer than 250,000 clones listed, 75% to 80% were seen once. The sequenced material came from PBMCs. The sequence came from a male donor in good health and CMV-seronegative. This rearrangement joins TRBV4-3 to TRBJ1-1; TRBD1 aligns across 7 bases. CDR3 region: CASSQMTGLGTEAFF. The CDR3 region has the DNA TGCGCCAGCAGCCAAATGACAGGGTTAGGCACTGAAGCTTTCTTT.